These 30 T cell receptor beta chains were sequenced from one sample in a study of response to subunit inactivated influenza vaccine. TCRdb reprocessed the RT-PCR reads via MiXCR and lists one record per CDR3 protein. The repertoire includes approximately 500,000 distinct CDR3 sequences, 10% to 15% of them detected once, and around 12% sits in the top ten. The sequencing here drew on PBMCs from blood, taken 40 to 50 days after vaccination. The source of these receptors is a man aged 45-60 years who received an inactivated influenza vaccine.

There are a few counts of this clonotype. The V call is TRBV5-1, the J call TRBJ2-3, with 9 bases that match TRBD2. Germline loops: CDR1 SGHRS, CDR2 YFSETQ. The length of the CDR3 is 16 residues. V dropped 3 bases and J dropped 0; count of bases not matched to a gene: 5. The CDR3 bases are TGCGCCAGCAGCTGGACTAGCGCTACTAGCACAGATACGCAGTATTTT. It translates to CASSWTSATSTDTQYF.

This clonotype appeared a few times. The chain combines TRBV7-2 with TRBJ1-1, with a tentative D call TRBD1 (6 bases). This CDR3 is built from 14 residues. Deletions cut 1 base from V and 5 bases from J, with 11 bases between. Germline CDR1 is SGHTA and CDR2 is FQGNSA. In DNA, the CDR3 is TGTGCCAGCAGCTTAGGAGTCAGGGGTACTGAAGCTTTCTTT. Protein sequence: CASSLGVRGTEAFF.

This clonotype was recorded at least ten times. This chain connects TRBV3-1 to TRBJ2-2, with 7 bases lining up with TRBD1. J gave up 4 bases and V 3 bases, and 8 bases lay outside the gene matches. The V gene's germline CDR1 is LGHDT and CDR2 YNNKEL (reference sequence). The CDR3 has 16 amino acids. The CDR3 is CASSHAGGSGTGELFF. DNA for the CDR3: TGTGCCAGCAGCCATGCAGGGGGTTCGGGCACCGGGGAGCTGTTTTTT.

This chain connects TRBV9 to TRBJ2-2; the D gene is possibly TRBD2 (6 bases). The germline gives CDR1 SGDLS, CDR2 YYNGEE. There are 15 residues in the CDR3. Trimming shortened V by 4 bases and J by 2 bases, and 12 bases separated the two germline ends. CDR3 in DNA: TGTGCCAGCAGCCCACACGGGGGTAACACCGGGGAGCTGTTTTTT. It specifies CASSPHGGNTGELFF.

This clonotype came up a few times. The CDR3 here is CASTTGLAGNEQFF. CDR3 coding DNA: TGCGCCAGCACCACGGGACTAGCTGGCAATGAGCAGTTCTTC. This sequence joins TRBV5-1 and TRBJ2-1; 9 bases line up with TRBD2. This CDR3 contains 14 residues. The germline V gene has CDR1 SGHRS and CDR2 YFSETQ. V was pared by 6 bases and J by 6 bases, with 7 bases of the junction left unmatched.

The rearrangement joins TRBV25-1 to TRBJ2-7; D uncertain. The V gene lost 9 bases and the J gene lost 3 bases, with 15 bases spanning the gap. The germline gives CDR1 MGHDK, CDR2 SYGVNS. This CDR3 region has 13 residues. CDR3: CASLREMIYEQYF. The CDR3, as DNA: TGTGCCAGTCTTAGAGAGATGATCTACGAGCAGTACTTC.

This clonotype has just a few counts. CDR3 coding DNA: TGCGCCAGCAGCGCCCGACAGGGGCTCTACGAGCAGTACTTC. Translation gives CASSARQGLYEQYF. The chain carries TRBV5-1 and TRBJ2-7; 8 bases match TRBD1. Germline V gene sequence: CDR1 SGHRS, CDR2 YFSETQ. The CDR3 has 14 amino acids. The V segment lost 4 bases and the J segment 3 bases; nucleotides outside the gene matches: 6.

This clonotype was detected ten times or more. This sequence joins TRBV20-1 and TRBJ1-2; perhaps TRBD1 as D (6 bases). This CDR3 has 12 amino acids. V was shortened by 2 bases and J by 5 bases, with 9 bases between the two germline ends. Germline V gene data show CDR1 as DFQATT and CDR2 as SNEGSKA (reference sequence). This CDR3 is CSARNRDYGYTF. The CDR3 DNA reads TGCAGTGCTAGAAACAGGGATTATGGCTACACCTTC.

In this sample, this clonotype turned up a few times. The chain links TRBV6-1 to TRBJ1-2; perhaps TRBD1 as D (5 bases). V was cut by 4 bases and J by 2 bases, with 8 bases left in between. The CDR3 length is 13 residues. CDR1 is MNHNS and CDR2 is SASEGT in the germline V gene. CDR3 sequence reads: CASSGDDNYGYTF. The DNA of the CDR3 is TGTGCCAGCAGTGGGGACGACAACTATGGCTACACCTTC.

V usage is TRBV10-3 and J usage is TRBJ1-1; D is uncertain. The CDR3 is made up of 12 amino acids. In germline, CDR1 is ENHRY, CDR2 SYGVKD. The CDR3 loop is CATSGLNTEAFF. Here the CDR3 DNA reads TGTGCGACATCCGGGTTGAACACTGAAGCTTTCTTT.

V gene TRBV5-1 combines with J gene TRBJ1-1; the D gene is possibly TRBD1 (5 bases). Germline V CDR1 and CDR2: SGHRS, YFSETQ. The CDR3 runs 14 residues. V lost 5 bases to trimming and J lost 1 base, with 12 bases between them. The CDR3 loop is CASRAGGGNTEAFF. The CDR3, as DNA: TGCGCCAGCAGGGCCGGTGGGGGGAACACTGAAGCTTTCTTT.

This clonotype was observed many times. The chain carries TRBV3-1 and TRBJ2-1; D gene ambiguous. Trimming stripped 1 base from V and 6 bases from J, with 1 base between. Germline V gene sequence: CDR1 LGHDT, CDR2 YNNKEL (reference sequence). The length of the CDR3 is 11 residues. CDR3 in DNA: TGTGCCAGCAGCCAAGCCAATGAGCAGTTCTTC. This sequence encodes CASSQANEQFF.

This clonotype has at least ten counts. This chain links TRBV4-2 with TRBJ1-3; D not resolved. Germline-derived CDR1 and CDR2 are LGHNA and YNFKEQ. The CDR3 loop spans 19 amino acids. V shed 0 bases and J shed 0 bases, with 18 bases lying between them. CDR3 nucleotide sequence: TGTGCCAGCAGCCAAGATAAACTGGTTCAGCCCTACTCTGGAAACACCATATATTTT. Translation: CASSQDKLVQPYSGNTIYF.

V is TRBV24-1 and J is TRBJ2-3, with 7 positions matching TRBD1. The CDR3 extends over 15 amino acids. Unmatched junction bases numbered 8, after V lost 3 bases and J lost 6 bases. Germline assignment: CDR1 KGHDR and CDR2 SFDVKD. The CDR3 region is CATSDPDRFSDTQYF. The CDR3 coding sequence is TGTGCCACCAGTGATCCGGACAGGTTTTCGGATACGCAGTATTTT.

The chain joins TRBV5-1 to TRBJ1-2; TRBD1 might be the D (5 bases). CDR3 length: 15 amino acids. Trimming shortened V by 4 bases and J by 1 base, and 14 bases separated the two germline ends. Per the germline V gene, CDR1 is SGHRS and CDR2 is YFSETQ. The CDR3 sequence is CASSPGHPFNYGYTF. CDR3 DNA: TGCGCCAGCAGCCCAGGACATCCCTTTAACTATGGCTACACCTTC. Full variable domain (outside the CDR3, taken from reference TRBV5-1 and TRBJ1-2): KAGVTQTPRYLIKTRGQQVTLSCSPISGHRSVSWYQQTPGQGLQFLFEYFSETQRNKGNFPGRFSGRQFSNSRSEMNVSTLELGDSALYLCASSPGHPFNYGYTFGSGTRLTVV.

The genes are TRBV20-1 and TRBJ1-1; D uncertain. Germline lookup yields CDR1 DFQATT and CDR2 SNEGSKA (reference sequence). CDR3 length equals 13 residues. V was trimmed by 1 base and J by 1 base, leaving 7 bases between them. The CDR3 DNA follows: TGCAGTGCTAGAGGGCAGCCGAACACTGAAGCTTTCTTT. This codes for CSARGQPNTEAFF.

This clonotype was picked up many times. The chain has TRBV27 and TRBJ2-1, with TRBD2 as a possible D gene (6 bases). Germline CDR1 MNHEY, CDR2 SMNVEV (reference sequence). The CDR3 extends over 12 amino acids. Trimming pared 8 bases from V and 1 base from J, leaving 6 bases between. DNA for the CDR3: TGTGCCAGCGGGACTTCCTACAATGAGCAGTTCTTC. Amino acids: CASGTSYNEQFF.

J is TRBJ2-5 and V is TRBV6-1; 9 nucleotides align to TRBD1. Trimming cost V 6 bases and J 5 bases; bases outside gene matches: 7. Germline assignment: CDR1 MNHNS and CDR2 SASEGT. The CDR3 runs 14 residues. CDR3 nucleotide sequence: TGTGCCAGCAGCACCGGGACAGGGTTGGAGACCCAGTACTTC. Encoded protein: CASSTGTGLETQYF.

The chain combines TRBV15 with TRBJ2-1; no firm D call. The CDR3 has 17 amino acids. In germline, CDR1 is LNHNV, CDR2 YYDKDF (reference sequence). Trimming took 1 base from V and 6 from J, leaving 19 bases between them. DNA for the CDR3: TGTGCCACCAGCAGAGCAGACTCCCACCGATTCTTCAATGAGCAGTTCTTC. As protein: CATSRADSHRFFNEQFF.

This clonotype appeared many times. The rearrangement uses TRBV2 and TRBJ2-1, with 8 nucleotides matching TRBD2. The CDR3 is 15 amino acids. Germline lookup yields CDR1 SNHLY and CDR2 FYNNEI. The V segment lost 10 bases and the J segment 8 bases; nucleotides outside the gene matches: 16. CDR3 amino acids: CATKSGSGVLDEQFF. CDR3 bases: TGTGCCACCAAGTCGGGTAGCGGGGTCTTGGATGAGCAGTTCTTC.

The table lists this clonotype with many counts. The chain carries TRBV10-3 and TRBJ1-1; 10 positions agree with TRBD1. Trimming removed 2 bases from V and 6 bases from J; junction bases left unmatched: 6. Germline values: CDR1 ENHRY, CDR2 SYGVKD. The CDR3 has 15 amino acids. The DNA of the CDR3 is TGTGCCATCAGTGAGCGCTGGGACAGGGGCGCTGAAGCTTTCTTT. Translated, it gives CAISERWDRGAEAFF.

The chain links TRBV5-1 to TRBJ2-3, with TRBD1 as a possible D gene (6 bases). V lost 4 bases and J lost 3, with 15 bases in between. This CDR3 has 15 residues. Germline V CDR1 and CDR2: SGHRS, YFSETQ. CDR3 in DNA: TGCGCCAGCAGCAAGATTACAGGGACAACAGATACGCAGTATTTT. Amino acid sequence: CASSKITGTTDTQYF.

Ten or more counts support this clonotype. The genes are TRBV20-1 and TRBJ1-2; D not resolved. From germline, CDR1 is DFQATT and CDR2 SNEGSKA (reference sequence). Trimming took 6 bases from V and 7 from J, leaving 12 bases between them. The CDR3 spans 11 residues. The CDR3 DNA reads as TGCAGTGCAAATGACGGGAGTGGCTACACCTTC. This gives the protein CSANDGSGYTF.

The chain links TRBV20-1 to TRBJ1-5; D gene uncertain. In germline, CDR1 is DFQATT, CDR2 SNEGSKA (reference sequence). The CDR3 extends over 13 amino acids. V was trimmed by 0 bases and J by 4 bases, leaving 7 bases between them. The CDR3 loop reads CSARDRKNQPQHF. For the CDR3, the DNA is TGCAGTGCTAGAGACAGGAAAAATCAGCCCCAGCATTTT.

This clonotype was observed a handful of times. J is TRBJ2-2 and V is TRBV5-1; D uncertain. V was clipped by 3 bases and J by 1 base, with 10 bases between them. CDR1 is SGHRS, CDR2 YFSETQ, per germline. The CDR3 consists of 15 residues. In DNA, the CDR3 is TGCGCCAGCAGCTCCGACGGACGGAACACCGGGGAGCTGTTTTTT. It codes for CASSSDGRNTGELFF.

The chain links TRBV18 to TRBJ2-5; 8 bases agree with TRBD2. This CDR3 is built from 14 residues. J lost 10 bases, V lost 6 bases, and 13 bases had no gene match. Germline V gives CDR1 KGHSH, CDR2 LQKENI. CDR3 loop: CASSTLGGVGDQYF. The CDR3 region has the DNA TGTGCCAGCTCTACCCTCGGGGGGGTCGGCGACCAGTACTTC.

Only a few counts were recorded for this clonotype. The chain joins TRBV5-1 to TRBJ2-7; 8 bases line up with TRBD1. The germline V gene has CDR1 SGHRS and CDR2 YFSETQ. With 4 bases clipped from V and 3 bases from J, the junction kept 15 bases outside the gene matches. This CDR3 has 17 amino acids. The CDR3 reads CASSRHAGLDRVYEQYF. Written as DNA, the CDR3 is TGCGCCAGCAGCCGGCACGCGGGATTGGACAGGGTCTACGAGCAGTACTTC.

This chain uses TRBV6-2 or TRBV6-3 with TRBJ2-7; 7 nucleotides line up with TRBD1. Germline V CDR1 and CDR2: MNHEY, SVGEGT. The CDR3 runs to 12 residues. With V trimmed by 2 bases and J by 8 bases, 3 bases remained unmatched. In nucleotides, the CDR3 is TGTGCCAGCAGTTACCCACAGGGGAAGCAGTACTTC. As protein: CASSYPQGKQYF.

A few counts support this clonotype. The chain recombines TRBV6-1 with TRBJ2-3; no reliable D call. Germline CDR1 reads MNHNS; CDR2 reads SASEGT. Deletions cut 7 bases from V and 1 base from J, with 12 bases between. The CDR3 runs to 14 residues. CDR3 nucleotides: TGTGCCAGCAAATCCCGGGTCGGCACAGATACGCAGTATTTT. This gives the protein CASKSRVGTDTQYF.

This chain connects TRBV6-2 or TRBV6-3 to TRBJ1-5; a weak D match, TRBD1 (6 bases). Germline CDR1 reads MNHEY; CDR2 reads SVGEGT. CDR3 size: 19 residues. V dropped 5 bases and J dropped 6 bases, with 29 bases sitting between them. CDR3 sequence reads: CASSISGGARIGVGQPQHF. Here the CDR3 DNA reads TGTGCCAGCAGTATCTCTGGGGGGGCGAGGATTGGCGTCGGTCAGCCCCAGCATTTT.